Listed below are T cell receptor beta chains from one sample, sequenced in a study of blood T cell repertoires in COVID-19. Clones were sequenced by immunoSEQ multiplex PCR, and TCRdb holds only the in-frame ones, with some missing. The sample lists some 350,000 clones, around 91% occurring once. Sequences were obtained from PBMCs or T cells enriched from blood (not recorded which). The receptors originated from a man aged 18 to 29 who had recovered from COVID-19. The CDR3 runs from the conserved cysteine through the conserved F or W. A D gene is named only where the DNA matches it firmly. Clone size is shown for a subset of rows, as once, few, many or a class of expanded clone.

size	V	D	J	DNA	CDR3
NA	TRBV3-1/TRBV3-2	NA	TRBJ1-4	TGTGCCAGCAGCCGCGAAACAACTAATGAAAAACTGTTTTTT	CASSRETTNEKLFF
few	TRBV7-8	TRBD1	TRBJ1-5	TGTGCCAGCAGCTTAGGAGAGACAGGGGTAAGCAATCAGCCCCAGCATTTT	CASSLGETGVSNQPQHF
NA	TRBV7-3	TRBD1	TRBJ1-6	TGTGCCAGCAGCTTAACGGGGACAGGGAACGGTTCACCCCTCCACTTT	CASSLTGTGNGSPLHF
NA	TRBV10-3	NA	TRBJ1-4	TGTGCCACCGCCGAGCCTAATGAAAAACTGTTTTTT	CATAEPNEKLFF
NA	TRBV18	TRBD2	TRBJ2-7	TGTGCCAGCTCATTAAGATTCAAAGCGGGAGGGCAATACGAGCAGTACTTC	CASSLRFKAGGQYEQYF
NA	TRBV6-1	NA	TRBJ1-1	TGTGCCAGCAGTGAAGCAGCAATGAACACTGAAGCTTTCTTT	CASSEAAMNTEAFF
NA	TRBV5-5	TRBD2	TRBJ2-7	TGTGCCAGCAGCCTTCTAGCGGGGAGCTCCTACGAGCAGTACTTC	CASSLLAGSSYEQYF
NA	TRBV5-1	TRBD2	TRBJ2-1	TGCGCCAGCAGCGGACCGGGACTAGCGGAAACGAAGGAGCAGTTCTTC	CASSGPGLAETKEQFF
NA	TRBV7-3	NA	TRBJ2-3	TGTGCCAGCAGCCCCCAAATCGGAGCAGGGGCAGATACGCAGTATTTT	CASSPQIGAGADTQYF
NA	TRBV9	NA	TRBJ1-5	TGTGCCAGCAGCGTAGGGCAGAATCAGCCCCAGCATTTT	CASSVGQNQPQHF
NA	TRBV27	NA	TRBJ1-6	TGTGCCAGCAGCGCCCTGACAGATTCACCCCTCCACTTT	CASSALTDSPLHF
NA	TRBV7-2	TRBD1	TRBJ1-1	TGTGCCAGCAGCTCACAGGGGGTGGGGACTGAAGCTTTCTTT	CASSSQGVGTEAFF
NA	TRBV4-1	NA	TRBJ1-1	TGCGCCAGCAGCCCGGGGAGGGGACGTACGAACACTGAAGCTTTCTTT	CASSPGRGRTNTEAFF
NA	TRBV7-6	NA	TRBJ1-1	TGTGCCAGCAGCTTAGGGCAGGGGACCCCGAAGGCTTTCTTT	CASSLGQGTPKAFF
NA	TRBV7-9	NA	TRBJ1-2	TGTGCCAGCAGCTTAGATCAGCAGGGCTACTATGGCTACACCTTC	CASSLDQQGYYGYTF
NA	TRBV5-1	NA	TRBJ2-7	TGCGCCAGCAGGGACCCGACAGCGAGCTCCTACGAGCAGTACTTC	CASRDPTASSYEQYF
NA	TRBV5-6	TRBD2	TRBJ2-1	TGTGCCAGCAGGAATCGACTAGCGGGGGACAATGAGCAGTTCTTC	CASRNRLAGDNEQFF
NA	TRBV11-2	NA	TRBJ1-2	TGTGCCAGCAGCCCGGACAGCTCCCTCTATGGCTACACCTTC	CASSPDSSLYGYTF
NA	TRBV6-1	TRBD2	TRBJ2-1	TGTGCCAGCAGTGAGGCCTATAGCGGGAGGGGTAATGAGCAGTTCTTC	CASSEAYSGRGNEQFF
NA	TRBV12-3/TRBV12-4	NA	TRBJ1-1	TGTGCCAGCAGTAACTCGAACACTGAAGCTTTCTTT	CASSNSNTEAFF
NA	TRBV4-2	TRBD2	TRBJ2-2	TGTGCCAGCAGCCAATCCGAGCGGGGACCGAACACCGGGGAGCTGTTTTTT	CASSQSERGPNTGELFF
NA	TRBV9	TRBD1	TRBJ1-2	TGTGCCAGCAGCAAGATCTCCGGGACAGCTTATGGCTACACCTTC	CASSKISGTAYGYTF
NA	TRBV25-1	TRBD1	TRBJ2-3	TGTGCCAGCGGACAGTTCACAGGGGGCCCCACAGATACGCAGTATTTT	CASGQFTGGPTDTQYF
NA	TRBV27	NA	TRBJ1-6	TGTGCCAGCAGTTTGAAAGCGGGAGCCACCCTCCACTTT	CASSLKAGATLHF
NA	TRBV2	NA	TRBJ1-4	TGTGCCAGCAGGGGCCGGGGGACTCTTGCAACTAATGAAAAACTGTTTTTT	CASRGRGTLATNEKLFF
NA	TRBV7-8	TRBD2	TRBJ2-5	TGTGCCAGCAGCCTTGGACTAGCGGGGGGTTCGGGCAGGGTAAGAGAGACCCAGTACTTC	CASSLGLAGGSGRVRETQYF